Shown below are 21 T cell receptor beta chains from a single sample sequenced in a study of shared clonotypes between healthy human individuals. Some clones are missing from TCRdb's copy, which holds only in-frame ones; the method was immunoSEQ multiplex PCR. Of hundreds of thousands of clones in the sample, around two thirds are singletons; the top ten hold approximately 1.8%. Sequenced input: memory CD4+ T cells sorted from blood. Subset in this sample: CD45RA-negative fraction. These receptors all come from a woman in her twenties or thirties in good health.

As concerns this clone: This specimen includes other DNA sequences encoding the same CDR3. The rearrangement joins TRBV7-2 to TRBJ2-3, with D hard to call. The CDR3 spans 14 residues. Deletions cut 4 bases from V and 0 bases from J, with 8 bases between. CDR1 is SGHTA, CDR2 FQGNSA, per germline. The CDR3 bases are TGTGCCAGCAGCTCATACTTAAGCACAGATACGCAGTATTTT. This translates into CASSSYLSTDTQYF.

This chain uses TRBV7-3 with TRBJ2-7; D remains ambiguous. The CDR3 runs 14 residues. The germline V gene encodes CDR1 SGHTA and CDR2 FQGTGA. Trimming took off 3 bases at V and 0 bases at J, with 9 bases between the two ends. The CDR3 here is CASSFRYVSYEQYF. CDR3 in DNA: TGTGCCAGCAGCTTTAGGTACGTCTCCTACGAGCAGTACTTC. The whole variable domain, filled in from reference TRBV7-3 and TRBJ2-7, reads GAGVSQTPSNKVTEKGKYVELRCDPISGHTALYWYRQSLGQGPEFLIYFQGTGAADDSGLPNDRFFAVRPEGSVSTLKIQRTERGDSAVYLCASSFRYVSYEQYFGPGTRLTVT.

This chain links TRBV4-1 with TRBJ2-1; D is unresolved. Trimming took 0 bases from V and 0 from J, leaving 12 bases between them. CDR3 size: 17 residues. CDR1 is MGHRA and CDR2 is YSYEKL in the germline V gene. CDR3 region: CASSQEWLPSSYNEQFF. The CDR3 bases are TGCGCCAGCAGCCAAGAGTGGCTGCCGAGCTCCTACAATGAGCAGTTCTTC.

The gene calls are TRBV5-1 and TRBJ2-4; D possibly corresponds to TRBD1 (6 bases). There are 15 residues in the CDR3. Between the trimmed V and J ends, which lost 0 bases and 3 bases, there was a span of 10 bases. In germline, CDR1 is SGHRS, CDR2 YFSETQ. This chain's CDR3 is CASSLGTAGKNIQYF. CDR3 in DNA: TGCGCCAGCAGCTTGGGGACAGCAGGCAAAAACATTCAGTACTTC. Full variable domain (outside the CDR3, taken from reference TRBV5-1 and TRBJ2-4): KAGVTQTPRYLIKTRGQQVTLSCSPISGHRSVSWYQQTPGQGLQFLFEYFSETQRNKGNFPGRFSGRQFSNSRSEMNVSTLELGDSALYLCASSLGTAGKNIQYFGAGTRLSVL.

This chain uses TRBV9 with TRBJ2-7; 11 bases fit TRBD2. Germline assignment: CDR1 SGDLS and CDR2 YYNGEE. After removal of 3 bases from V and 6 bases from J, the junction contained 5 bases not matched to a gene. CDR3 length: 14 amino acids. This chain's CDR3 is CASSASGTSGEQYF. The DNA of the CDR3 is TGTGCCAGCAGCGCCTCCGGGACTAGCGGCGAGCAGTACTTC.

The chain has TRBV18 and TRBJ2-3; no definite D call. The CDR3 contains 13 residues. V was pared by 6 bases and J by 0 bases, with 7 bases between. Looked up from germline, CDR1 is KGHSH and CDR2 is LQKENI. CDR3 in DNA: TGTGCCAGCTCCCTTCCCAGCACAGATACGCAGTATTTT. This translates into CASSLPSTDTQYF.

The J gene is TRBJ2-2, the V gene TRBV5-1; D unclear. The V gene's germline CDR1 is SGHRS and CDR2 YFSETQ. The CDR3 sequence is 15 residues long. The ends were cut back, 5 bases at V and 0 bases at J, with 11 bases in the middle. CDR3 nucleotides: TGCGCCAGCAGAATTTCAGTAGCGAACACCGGGGAGCTGTTTTTT. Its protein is CASRISVANTGELFF.

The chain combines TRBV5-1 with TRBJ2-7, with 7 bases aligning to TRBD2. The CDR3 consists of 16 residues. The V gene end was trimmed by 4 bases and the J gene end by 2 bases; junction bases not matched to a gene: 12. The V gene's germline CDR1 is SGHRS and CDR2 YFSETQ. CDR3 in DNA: TGCGCCAGCAGCATGAAGCGGGACGGGGGGACCTACGAGCAGTACTTC. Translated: CASSMKRDGGTYEQYF.

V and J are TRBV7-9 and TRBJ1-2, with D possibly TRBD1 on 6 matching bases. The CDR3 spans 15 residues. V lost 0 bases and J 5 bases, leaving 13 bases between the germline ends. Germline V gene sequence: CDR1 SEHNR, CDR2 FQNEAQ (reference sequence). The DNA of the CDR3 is TGTGCCAGCAGCTTAGCGACAGGCCTGGGGTATGGCTACACCTTC. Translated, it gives CASSLATGLGYGYTF.

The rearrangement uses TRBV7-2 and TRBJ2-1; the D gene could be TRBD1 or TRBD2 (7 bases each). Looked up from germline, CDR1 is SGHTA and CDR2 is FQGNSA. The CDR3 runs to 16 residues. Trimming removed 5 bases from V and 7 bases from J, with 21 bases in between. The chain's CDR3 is CASSHSGGGTGNEQFF. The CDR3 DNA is TGTGCCAGCAGCCACTCAGGGGGAGGGACTGGGAATGAGCAGTTCTTC.

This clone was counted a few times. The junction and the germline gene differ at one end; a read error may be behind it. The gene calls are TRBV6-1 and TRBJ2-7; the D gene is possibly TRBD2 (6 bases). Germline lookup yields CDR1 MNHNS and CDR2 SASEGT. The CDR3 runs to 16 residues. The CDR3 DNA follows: TGTGCCAGCAGTAAAGGAGGGACCGATGGCTCCTACGGGCAGTACTTC. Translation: CASSKGGTDGSYGQYF.

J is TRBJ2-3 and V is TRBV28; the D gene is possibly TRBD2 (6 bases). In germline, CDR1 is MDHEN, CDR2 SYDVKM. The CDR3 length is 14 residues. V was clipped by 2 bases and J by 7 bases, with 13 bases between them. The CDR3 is CASSLVEGGYTQYF. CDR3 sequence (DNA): TGTGCCAGCAGTTTAGTGGAGGGAGGCTATACGCAGTATTTT.

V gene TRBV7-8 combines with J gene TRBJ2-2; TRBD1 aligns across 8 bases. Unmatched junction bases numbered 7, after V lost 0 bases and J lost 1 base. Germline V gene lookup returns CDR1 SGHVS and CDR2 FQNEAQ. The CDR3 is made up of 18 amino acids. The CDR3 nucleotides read TGTGCCAGCAGCTTAGCGACTTGGGGGACAGGGAACACCGGGGAGCTGTTTTTT. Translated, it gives CASSLATWGTGNTGELFF.

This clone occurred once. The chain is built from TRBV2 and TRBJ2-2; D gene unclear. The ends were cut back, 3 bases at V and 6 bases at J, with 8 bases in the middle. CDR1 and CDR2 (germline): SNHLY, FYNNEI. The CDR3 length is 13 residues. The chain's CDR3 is CASSDPKAGELFF. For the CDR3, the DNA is TGTGCCAGCAGTGACCCTAAGGCCGGGGAGCTGTTTTTT.

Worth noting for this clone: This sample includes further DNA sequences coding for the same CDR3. The CDR3, as DNA: TGTGCCATCGGGGGTAACACTGAAGCTTTCTTT. Protein sequence: CAIGGNTEAFF. The rearrangement uses TRBV10-3 and TRBJ1-1, with D tentatively TRBD1 (5 bases). CDR1 is ENHRY, CDR2 SYGVKD, per germline. Trimming removed 8 bases at V and 2 bases at J, with 6 bases between. The CDR3 runs to 11 residues.

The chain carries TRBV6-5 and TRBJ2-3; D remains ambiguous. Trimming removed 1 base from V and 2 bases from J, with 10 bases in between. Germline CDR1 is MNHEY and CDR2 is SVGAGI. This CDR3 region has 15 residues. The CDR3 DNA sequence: TGTGCCAGCAGTTACTATGGTAGGGACACAGATACGCAGTATTTT. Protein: CASSYYGRDTDTQYF.

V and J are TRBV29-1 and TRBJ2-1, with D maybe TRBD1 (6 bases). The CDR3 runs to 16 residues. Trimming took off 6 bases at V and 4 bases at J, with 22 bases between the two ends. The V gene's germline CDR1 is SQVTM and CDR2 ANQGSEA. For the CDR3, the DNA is TGCAGCGTCACCCCCAGGTGGGACACATCATACAATGAGCAGTTCTTC. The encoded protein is CSVTPRWDTSYNEQFF.

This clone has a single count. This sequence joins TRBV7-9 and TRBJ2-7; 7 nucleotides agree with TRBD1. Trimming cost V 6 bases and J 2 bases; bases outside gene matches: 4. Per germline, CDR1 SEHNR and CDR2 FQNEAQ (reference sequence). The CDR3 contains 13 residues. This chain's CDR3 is CASSKGAAYEQYF. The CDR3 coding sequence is TGTGCCAGCAGTAAGGGGGCGGCCTACGAGCAGTACTTC. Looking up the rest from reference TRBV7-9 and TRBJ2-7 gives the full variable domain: DTGVSQNPRHKITKRGQNVTFRCDPISEHNRLYWYRQTLGQGPEFLTYFQNEAQLEKSRLLSDRFSAERPKGSFSTLEIQRTEQGDSAMYLCASSKGAAYEQYFGPGTRLTVT.

The CDR3 bases are TGTGCCAGCAGCTTAAGTTCGGGGACTGAAGCTTTCTTT. Its protein product is CASSLSSGTEAFF. V and J are TRBV7-9 and TRBJ1-1; D remains ambiguous. The CDR3 consists of 13 residues. Germline CDR1 and CDR2: SEHNR and FQNEAQ (reference sequence). V lost 2 bases and J lost 5, with 9 bases in between.

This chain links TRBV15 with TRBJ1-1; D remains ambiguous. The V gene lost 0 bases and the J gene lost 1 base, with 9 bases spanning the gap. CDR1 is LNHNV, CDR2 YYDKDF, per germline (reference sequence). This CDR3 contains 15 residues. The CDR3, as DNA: TGTGCCACCAGCAGAGATCGAGGCACGAACACTGAAGCTTTCTTT. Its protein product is CATSRDRGTNTEAFF.

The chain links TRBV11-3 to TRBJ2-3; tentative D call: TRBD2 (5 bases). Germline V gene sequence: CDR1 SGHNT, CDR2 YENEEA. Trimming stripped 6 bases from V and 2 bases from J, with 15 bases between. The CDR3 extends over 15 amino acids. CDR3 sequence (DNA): TGTGCCAGCAGTAACGACGGCGGGTCCACAGATACGCAGTATTTT. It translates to CASSNDGGSTDTQYF.